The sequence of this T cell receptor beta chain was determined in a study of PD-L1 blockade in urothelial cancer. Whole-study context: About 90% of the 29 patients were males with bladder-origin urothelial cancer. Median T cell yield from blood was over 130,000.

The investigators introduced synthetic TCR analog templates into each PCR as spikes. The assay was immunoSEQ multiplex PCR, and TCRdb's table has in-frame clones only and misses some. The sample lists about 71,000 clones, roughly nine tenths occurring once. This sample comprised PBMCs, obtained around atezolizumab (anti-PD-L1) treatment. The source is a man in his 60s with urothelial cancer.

DNA of the CDR3: TGTGCCAGCAGCCCCCTCTCGGACAGCGGCGGAGAGACCCAGTACTTC. The encoded protein is CASSPLSDSGGETQYF. V and J are TRBV9 and TRBJ2-5; possible D gene TRBD1, 6 bases. Germline CDR1 SGDLS, CDR2 YYNGEE. The CDR3 loop spans 16 amino acids. V gave up 4 bases and J gave up 4 bases, with 20 bases separating them.